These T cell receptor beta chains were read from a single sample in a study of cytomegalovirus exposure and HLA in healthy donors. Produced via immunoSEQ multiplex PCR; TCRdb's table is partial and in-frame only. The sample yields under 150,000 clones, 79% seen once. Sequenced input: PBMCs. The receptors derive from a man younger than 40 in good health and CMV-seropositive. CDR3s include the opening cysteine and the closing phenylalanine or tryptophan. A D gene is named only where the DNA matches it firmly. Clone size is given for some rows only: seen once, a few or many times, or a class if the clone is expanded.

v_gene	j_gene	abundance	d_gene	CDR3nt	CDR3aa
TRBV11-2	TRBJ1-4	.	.	TGTGCCAGCATTACTCGAGGAAATGAAAAACTGTTTTTT	CASITRGNEKLFF
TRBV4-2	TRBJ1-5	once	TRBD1	TGTGCCAGCAGCCTTGACAGGGTAGGTCAGCCCCAGCATTTT	CASSLDRVGQPQHF
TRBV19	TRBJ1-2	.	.	TGTGCCAGTAGTAGGGGAAGCAGGACAGTAGTTTATGGCTACACCTTC	CASSRGSRTVVYGYTF
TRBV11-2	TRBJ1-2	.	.	TGTGCCAGCACCCCCACGTGGCGTTCAGGCTATGGCTACACCTTC	CASTPTWRSGYGYTF
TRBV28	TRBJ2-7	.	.	TGTGCCAGCGAGCGAAGCTCCTACGAGCAGTACTTC	CASERSSYEQYF
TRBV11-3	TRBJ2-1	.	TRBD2	TGTGCCAGCAGCTTAAGACTAGCGGGGGGTATCTACAATGAGCAGTTCTTC	CASSLRLAGGIYNEQFF
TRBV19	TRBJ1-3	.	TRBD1	TGTGCCAGCTCGGCAGGGGGGAGCTCTGGAAACACCATATATTTT	CASSAGGSSGNTIYF
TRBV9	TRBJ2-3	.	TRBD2	TGTGCCAGCAGCGGTCCCGGGACTAGCGAAGATACGCAGTATTTT	CASSGPGTSEDTQYF
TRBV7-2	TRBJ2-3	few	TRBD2	TGTGCCAGCAGCGCTCGACTAGCGGGGGGGTCAGATACGCAGTATTTT	CASSARLAGGSDTQYF
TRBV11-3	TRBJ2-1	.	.	TGTGCCAGCAGCTTCGCGGGCCTAACGACCTACAATGAGCAGTTCTTC	CASSFAGLTTYNEQFF
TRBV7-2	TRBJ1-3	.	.	TGTGCCAGCAGCTTAGGGGGCCTTGGGAACACCATATATTTT	CASSLGGLGNTIYF
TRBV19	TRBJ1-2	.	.	TGTGCCAGTAGAATGGGGGGGCAGGGCTATGGCTACACCTTC	CASRMGGQGYGYTF
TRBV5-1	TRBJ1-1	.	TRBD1	TGCGCCAGCAGCTTGGGACAGGGGGCGCCGGGGAACACTGAAGCTTTCTTT	CASSLGQGAPGNTEAFF
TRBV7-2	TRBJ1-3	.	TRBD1	TGTGCCAGCAGCCGAGGGACAGACTCTGGAAACACCATATATTTT	CASSRGTDSGNTIYF
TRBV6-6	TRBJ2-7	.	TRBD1	TGTGCCAGCAGTTACATGGGACAGCCCTACGAGCAGTACTTC	CASSYMGQPYEQYF
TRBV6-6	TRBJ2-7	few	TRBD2	TGTGCCAGCAGTTACGGGACTAGCGCCTACGAGCAGTACTTC	CASSYGTSAYEQYF
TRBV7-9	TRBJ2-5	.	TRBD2	TGTTCCAGCAGCTTAGATGTGTCTAGCGGGGGCCCTCGGGAGACCCAGTACTTC	CSSSLDVSSGGPRETQYF
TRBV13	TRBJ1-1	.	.	TGTGCCAGCAGCCCAGCCCGTTGGGGGGAAAGGAACACTGAAGCTTTCTTT	CASSPARWGERNTEAFF
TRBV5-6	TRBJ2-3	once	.	TGTGCCAGCAGCTTCTTGGCAGGGTTTAAGGATACGCAGTATTTT	CASSFLAGFKDTQYF
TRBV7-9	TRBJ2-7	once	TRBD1	TGTTCCAGCAGCTTAGGGACAGGGGGCGTCCACGAGCAGTACTTC	CSSSLGTGGVHEQYF
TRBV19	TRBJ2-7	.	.	TGTGCCAGTAGTATTGAGACGACCCCTGGGGGCCGAGCCTACGAGCAGTACTTC	CASSIETTPGGRAYEQYF
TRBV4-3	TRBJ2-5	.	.	TGCGCCAGCAGCCAAGAGAGAACCGGGGTGGGAGAGACCCAGTACTTC	CASSQERTGVGETQYF
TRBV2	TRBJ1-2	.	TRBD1	TGTGCCAGCAGTAAGCGCCTGCGACAGGGGCCCTATGGCTACACCTTC	CASSKRLRQGPYGYTF
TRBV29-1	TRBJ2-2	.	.	TGCAGCGTTGAAGGCGCATTCACCGGGGAGCTGTTTTTT	CSVEGAFTGELFF
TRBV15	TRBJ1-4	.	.	TGTGCCACCAGCCCCCCGCAGGGGTTGTCTAATGAAAAACTGTTTTTT	CATSPPQGLSNEKLFF
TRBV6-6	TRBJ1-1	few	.	TGTGCCAGCAGTTCCACAGCCAGTCGGACTGAAGCTTTCTTT	CASSSTASRTEAFF
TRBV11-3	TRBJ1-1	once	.	TGTGCCAGCAGCTTAGACGGGGGACCGCGCAACACTGAAGCTTTCTTT	CASSLDGGPRNTEAFF
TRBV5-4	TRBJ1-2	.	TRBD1	TGTGCCAGCAGCCTGGGACAGACATACTATGGCTACACCTTC	CASSLGQTYYGYTF
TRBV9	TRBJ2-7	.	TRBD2	TGTGCCAGCAGCCGGGCGGGGGGGGCTTCCGAGCAGTACTTC	CASSRAGGASEQYF
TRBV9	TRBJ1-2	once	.	TGTGCCAGCAGCGTAGCTGCAGGCTATGGCTACACCTTC	CASSVAAGYGYTF